This T cell receptor (beta chain) was retrieved from a study of CD8 T cells in ankylosing spondylitis. For this clonotype: The antigen remains unidentified.

Preparation of TCR beta libraries was done by quantitative 5'-RACE with molecular barcodes. TCRdb ran MiXCR on the 5' RACE reads and lists one entry per CDR3 protein. The data show under 300,000 distinct CDR3 sequences, roughly 10% seen once. CDR3 length equals 11 residues. Study-wide results and caveats: Under 10 highly homologous variants formed a TCR beta motif that appeared characteristic of ankylosing spondylitis blood. Researchers reportedly found disease-linked clones significantly enriched in matched ankylosing spondylitis synovial fluid. Existing reports had already noted some motif variants in reactive arthritis synovial fluid and blood.

What was sequenced was blood, either unsorted or a sorted T cell fraction (not recorded which). V usage is TRBV21-1 and J usage is TRBJ2-7. TRBV21-1 is marked as a pseudogene. The sequence derives from a male donor with ankylosing spondylitis or in good health (not recorded which). CDR3 protein: CASRRTELSHF. The DNA for the CDR3 is TGTGCCAGCAGAAGGACGGAGCTTTCGCACTTC.